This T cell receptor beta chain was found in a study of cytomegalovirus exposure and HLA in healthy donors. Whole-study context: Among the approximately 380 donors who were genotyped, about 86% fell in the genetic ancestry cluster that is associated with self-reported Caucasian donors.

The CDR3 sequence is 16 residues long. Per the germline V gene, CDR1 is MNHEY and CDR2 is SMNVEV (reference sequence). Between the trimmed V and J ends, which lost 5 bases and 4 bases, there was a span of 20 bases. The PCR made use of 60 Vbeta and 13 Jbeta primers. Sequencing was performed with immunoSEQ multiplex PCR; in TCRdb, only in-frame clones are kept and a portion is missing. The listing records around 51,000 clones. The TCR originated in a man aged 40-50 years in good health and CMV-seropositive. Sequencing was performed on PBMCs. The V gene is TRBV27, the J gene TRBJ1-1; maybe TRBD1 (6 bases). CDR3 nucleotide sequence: TGTGCCAGCAGTCCGCACACCAGGGGTTGGAGCACTGAAGCTTTCTTT. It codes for CASSPHTRGWSTEAFF.